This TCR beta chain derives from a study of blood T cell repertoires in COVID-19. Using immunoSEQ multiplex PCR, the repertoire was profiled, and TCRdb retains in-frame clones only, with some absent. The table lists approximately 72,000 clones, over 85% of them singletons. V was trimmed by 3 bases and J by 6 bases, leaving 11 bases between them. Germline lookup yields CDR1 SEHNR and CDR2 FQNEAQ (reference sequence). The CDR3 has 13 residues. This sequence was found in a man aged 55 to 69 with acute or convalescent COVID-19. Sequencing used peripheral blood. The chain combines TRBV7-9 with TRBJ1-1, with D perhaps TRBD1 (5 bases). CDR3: CASSFMGPAEAFF. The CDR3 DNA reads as TGTGCCAGCAGCTTCATGGGGCCCGCTGAAGCTTTCTTT.